This entry lists 8 T cell receptor beta chains sequenced from one sample in a study of CD8 T cells in ankylosing spondylitis. TCRdb redid the calling of the 5' RACE reads with MiXCR, one entry per CDR3 protein. Of about 150,000 distinct CDR3 sequences detected, about an eighth appear once; the ten largest clones hold around 4.1%. Sequencing was performed on blood, either unsorted or a sorted T cell fraction (not recorded which). The receptors were gathered from a female donor with ankylosing spondylitis or in good health (not recorded which).

The chain recombines TRBV5-1 with TRBJ1-1; the D is unclear. The CDR3 contains 13 residues. With 6 bases removed from V and 2 bases from J, the gap between germline ends came to 11 bases. Germline lookup yields CDR1 SGHRS and CDR2 YFSETQ. CDR3 coding DNA: TGCGCCAGCACCCAGGACGGAAACACTGAAGCTTTCTTT. Protein product: CASTQDGNTEAFF. The variable domain in full, completed from reference TRBV5-1 and TRBJ1-1, reads KAGVTQTPRYLIKTRGQQVTLSCSPISGHRSVSWYQQTPGQGLQFLFEYFSETQRNKGNFPGRFSGRQFSNSRSEMNVSTLELGDSALYLCASTQDGNTEAFFGQGTRLTVV.

This clonotype has a count of ten or more. V gene TRBV5-5 combines with J gene TRBJ2-7; 7 bases map to TRBD2. CDR3 length equals 15 residues. Germline V gene sequence: CDR1 SGHKS, CDR2 YYEKEE (reference sequence). V was clipped by 4 bases and J by 0 bases; unmatched bases: 7. CDR3 nucleotides: TGTGCCAGCAGCAAAAGCGGGATGGGCTCCTACGAGCAGTACTTC. Translated: CASSKSGMGSYEQYF.

There are many counts of this clonotype. The genes are TRBV12-3 or TRBV12-4 and TRBJ1-1; unclear D gene. V gave up 6 bases and J gave up 8 bases, with 7 bases separating them. This CDR3 comprises 10 residues. The CDR3 DNA reads TGTGCCAGCAGCCGCGCCGAAGCTTTCTTT. Translation gives CASSRAEAFF.

Ten or more counts support this clonotype. The chain employs TRBV5-1 and TRBJ1-2, with TRBD1 matching 12 bases. Per the germline V gene, CDR1 is SGHRS and CDR2 is YFSETQ. V gave up 3 bases and J gave up 7 bases; unmatched junction bases: 4. The CDR3 sequence is 14 residues long. The CDR3 sequence: CASSSGTGGLGYTF. The CDR3 bases are TGCGCCAGCAGCTCCGGGACAGGGGGCCTTGGCTACACCTTC.

In this sample, this clonotype turned up many times. The chain couples TRBV6-5 to TRBJ2-1; unclear D gene. The CDR3 is 15 residues long. The germline V and J ends were trimmed by 0 bases and 0 bases, with 6 bases remaining between them. In germline, CDR1 is MNHEY, CDR2 SVGAGI. This CDR3 reads CASSYSDTSYNEQFF. The CDR3 nucleotides read TGTGCCAGCAGTTACTCCGATACCTCCTACAATGAGCAGTTCTTC.

The gene calls are TRBV20-1 and TRBJ2-3; TRBD1 matches at 7 bases. The V gene's germline CDR1 is DFQATT and CDR2 SNEGSKA (reference sequence). V shed 3 bases and J 6 bases; nucleotides not matched to a gene: 15. This CDR3 region has 16 residues. The CDR3 spells CSASASGDRYEDTQYF. CDR3 sequence (DNA): TGCAGTGCTAGCGCCTCCGGGGACAGATACGAGGATACGCAGTATTTT.

This clonotype has ten or more counts. The chain combines TRBV12-3 or TRBV12-4 with TRBJ1-3; the D is unclear. The CDR3 loop spans 15 amino acids. Trimming stripped 3 bases from V and 0 bases from J, with 9 bases between. The CDR3 nucleotides read TGTGCCAGCAGTTTTCGGGGTCTCTCTGGAAACACCATATATTTT. Translated: CASSFRGLSGNTIYF.

This clonotype was recorded at least ten times. V gene TRBV5-1 combines with J gene TRBJ1-1; 11 bases fit TRBD1. CDR3 length equals 16 residues. Germline V gene sequence: CDR1 SGHRS, CDR2 YFSETQ. J was trimmed by 1 base and V by 4 bases; bases with no gene match: 6. The CDR3 sequence: CASSIRTGGQNTEAFF. The CDR3 DNA sequence: TGCGCCAGCAGCATCCGGACAGGGGGCCAGAACACTGAAGCTTTCTTT.